The entry that follows covers one T cell receptor (beta chain) sequence. The antigen is not known. Treatment indicated: oral pan-JAK inhibitor, 5-10 mg twice daily. Sorting from PBMCs produced CD4+ and CD8+ T cells. This sample is drawn from a study of CD8+ T cells in alopecia areata. Study background: Severity was scored as percentage of affected scalp area in treated patients.

Study-level results: Sequence data from scalp samples additionally include resident alphabeta T cells of normal skin.

Extracted RNA was reverse transcribed, and the resulting cDNA served as sequencing template. Repertoires were generated with immunoSEQ multiplex PCR, while TCRdb's copy carries only in-frame clones and drops some. The data hold approximately 150,000 clones, with 55% to 75% observed a single time. Trimming took 2 bases from V and 2 from J; bases not matched to a gene: 9. Looked up from germline, CDR1 is SNHLY and CDR2 is FYNNEI. This CDR3 spans 18 amino acids. The chain recombines TRBV2 with TRBJ2-3; 11 bases are shared with TRBD2. The TCR sequence derives from a human donor with alopecia areata. Sequences were derived from CD4+ T cells sorted from blood, sampled at week 24, from a patient treated with tofacitinib. The CDR3: CASSESSGGVSSTDTQYF. The CDR3 region has the DNA TGTGCCAGCAGTGAAAGTAGCGGGGGGGTGAGCTCCACAGATACGCAGTATTTT.